This TCR beta chain was captured in a study of T cells in Graves' hyperthyroidism and ophthalmopathy. Study-wide results and limits: Blood also showed most of the thyroid clonotypes that were expanded above 0.001. With a median lead of around 5.9 months before onset, the model predicted ophthalmopathy.

The germline V and J ends were trimmed by 0 bases and 3 bases, with 4 bases remaining between them. CDR1 MNHEY and CDR2 SVGAGI come from the germline V gene. This CDR3 region has 13 residues. In its sample, this clonotype was seen a few times. Its cognate antigen is unknown. Amplification of TCR beta CDR3 regions used RNA as the template. TCR CDR3 underwent first-round RT-PCR with the HTBI primer set. MiXCR, run by TCRdb on the multiplex PCR reads, gives a single entry per CDR3 protein. The sample consists of roughly 570,000 distinct CDR3 sequences, 15% to 17% of them appearing once. Sequenced material: blood. This receptor was identified in a woman aged 30 to 39 with Graves' hyperthyroidism. The rearrangement joins TRBV6-5 to TRBJ2-3; no clear D gene. This CDR3 reads CASSYSNTDTQYF. Written as DNA, the CDR3 is TGTGCCAGCAGTTACTCGAATACAGATACGCAGTATTTT.